A selection of T cell receptor beta chains follows, all from one sample in a study of cytotoxic CD8 clonotypes in ibrutinib-treated CLL. Repertoires were generated with immunoSEQ multiplex PCR, while TCRdb's copy carries only in-frame clones and drops some. The repertoire holds 25,000 to 30,000 clones, with around 63% as singletons. The sequencing here drew on PBMCs, taken after 24 months of ibrutinib treatment. These receptors were collected from a human donor with chronic lymphocytic leukemia. Both conserved end residues are part of each CDR3. The D gene is left open where the match is weak. The size of a clone is reported for some rows only, either as once, few or many, or as a class for expanded clones.

V	size	J	D	DNA	CDR3
TRBV30	NA	TRBJ2-3	NA	TGTGCCTGGAGTGTACGGGAGAGGGATACGCAGTATTTT	CAWSVRERDTQYF
TRBV6-1	NA	TRBJ1-2	TRBD1	TGTGCCAGCAGTGGGGTTGACAGGGGCGACTATGGCTACACCTTC	CASSGVDRGDYGYTF
TRBV30	NA	TRBJ2-6	NA	TGTGCCTGGAGGGGTTTCTCTGGGGCCAACGTCCTGACTTTC	CAWRGFSGANVLTF
TRBV4-2	NA	TRBJ1-5	NA	TGTGCCAGCAGCCAAGAGGACAGCAATCAGCCCCAGCATTTT	CASSQEDSNQPQHF
TRBV15	NA	TRBJ1-4	NA	TGTGCCACCAGCCCGGGAAGCTGGGAAAAACTGTTTTTT	CATSPGSWEKLFF
TRBV6-6	NA	TRBJ1-2	NA	TGTGCCAGCACCAACCCTCAGGGGAGCAGCTATGGCTACACCTTC	CASTNPQGSSYGYTF
TRBV5-6	once	TRBJ2-7	TRBD2	TGTGCCAGCAGCTTAATCCTAGCGGGGGGGACCTACGAGCAGTACTTC	CASSLILAGGTYEQYF
TRBV28	NA	TRBJ1-2	NA	TGTGCCAGCAGTTCTCAGGGCAGGGTGAGGAGCTACACCTTC	CASSSQGRVRSYTF
TRBV5-3	NA	TRBJ1-1	TRBD1	TGTGCCAGAAGCAGGGGACAGGGCAACACTGAAGCTTTCTTT	CARSRGQGNTEAFF
TRBV19	NA	TRBJ2-7	NA	TGTGCCAGTAGTTTTGGGGGCAGGCTTGTTGGCGAGCAGTACTTC	CASSFGGRLVGEQYF
TRBV27	NA	TRBJ2-5	NA	TGTGCCAGCAGTTTTTTAGCGGAGAAAGAGACCCAGTACTTC	CASSFLAEKETQYF
TRBV7-7	NA	TRBJ2-5	NA	TGTGCTAGCAGCTTAGGTGGTACGGGTGCGGAGACCCAGTACTTC	CASSLGGTGAETQYF
TRBV27	NA	TRBJ2-2	NA	TGTGCCAGCAGCTCGACAACCGGGGAGCTGTTTTTT	CASSSTTGELFF
TRBV2	NA	TRBJ2-7	NA	TGTGCCAGCAGCACTACTCCATCGACTGTTTTCTCCTACGAGCAGTACTTC	CASSTTPSTVFSYEQYF
TRBV2	NA	TRBJ1-4	NA	TGTGCCAGCAGTAAAGACAGAAAAGCAACTAATGAAAAACTGTTTTTT	CASSKDRKATNEKLFF
TRBV7-9	NA	TRBJ1-1	NA	TGTGCCAGCAGCCTTTGGACGGAGAACACTGAAGCTTTCTTT	CASSLWTENTEAFF
TRBV18	NA	TRBJ2-2	NA	TGTGCCAGCTCACCAGTGTCCCGCAACACCGGGGAGCTGTTTTTT	CASSPVSRNTGELFF
TRBV5-6	NA	TRBJ1-4	TRBD1	TGTGCCAGCAGCTTAGGATGGACAGGAGATGAAAAACTGTTTTTT	CASSLGWTGDEKLFF
TRBV9	NA	TRBJ2-1	NA	TGTGCCAGCAGCGTAGGGGGGCAAGATGAGCAGTTCTTC	CASSVGGQDEQFF
TRBV29-1	NA	TRBJ2-3	TRBD1	TGCAGCCCCACGGGACAGGGTGGTATTGGCTCAGATACGCAGTATTTT	CSPTGQGGIGSDTQYF
TRBV7-2	NA	TRBJ2-7	NA	TGTGCCAGCAGCGGGGGCGGAGCCATCTACGAGCAGTACTTC	CASSGGGAIYEQYF
TRBV18	NA	TRBJ1-2	NA	TGTGCCAGCTCGCCAGGAGTTTACTATGGCTACACCTTC	CASSPGVYYGYTF
TRBV15	NA	TRBJ1-1	TRBD1	TGTGCCACCAGCAAAGACAGGGTGAACACTGAAGCTTTCTTT	CATSKDRVNTEAFF
TRBV9	NA	TRBJ1-5	TRBD1	TGTGCCAGCAGCAGGGGACAGGGGAGCAATCAGCCCCAGCATTTT	CASSRGQGSNQPQHF
TRBV4-1	NA	TRBJ1-4	TRBD1	TGCGCCAGCAGCCGATCCTCGGGACAGGGGACGGAAAAACTGTTTTTT	CASSRSSGQGTEKLFF
TRBV9	NA	TRBJ2-1	TRBD1	TGTGCCAGCAGCGCAACAGGGGCCTACAATGAGCAGTTCTTC	CASSATGAYNEQFF
TRBV19	few	TRBJ1-1	NA	TGTGCCAGTAGGGGAGCAAACACTGAAGCTTTCTTT	CASRGANTEAFF
TRBV7-8	few	TRBJ1-1	NA	TGTGCCAGCAGCCTCAATCAACGGAACACTGAAGCTTTCTTT	CASSLNQRNTEAFF
TRBV28	once	TRBJ1-5	NA	TGTGCCAGCAGTTTATCCCCCAGCCGCCAGCCCCAGCATTTT	CASSLSPSRQPQHF
TRBV5-6	NA	TRBJ2-7	TRBD1	TGTGCCAGCAGCGCCGGTCAGGGGGTCACCTACGAGCAGTACTTC	CASSAGQGVTYEQYF
TRBV27	NA	TRBJ1-2	NA	TGTGCCAGCAGTTTGGAGGCGGAACCTAACTATGGCTACACCTTC	CASSLEAEPNYGYTF
TRBV15	NA	TRBJ1-3	NA	TGTGCCACCAGCAGAGCAGGCTCTGGAAACACCATATATTTT	CATSRAGSGNTIYF
TRBV7-3	NA	TRBJ2-1	NA	TGTGCCAGCAGCTTAACGCTAGTGTCCTACAATGAGCAGTTCTTC	CASSLTLVSYNEQFF